This TCR beta chain came from a study of CD8+ T cells in alopecia areata. After isolation, RNA underwent reverse transcription to generate cDNA as the sequencing template. Assay used: immunoSEQ multiplex PCR; TCRdb lists only in-frame clones, some missing. The repertoire consists of 85,000 to 110,000 clones, with less than 70% occurring once and the leading ten covering more than 8%. The CDR3 is made up of 13 amino acids. With 5 bases removed from V and 5 bases from J, the gap between germline ends came to 12 bases. Germline V gene lookup returns CDR1 SGHAT and CDR2 FQNNGV. Sequencing used CD4+ T cells sorted from blood. The V call is TRBV11-2, the J call TRBJ1-1, with D unresolved. This TCR derives from a human donor in good health. The CDR3: CASSLYRGTEAFF. The CDR3 coding sequence is TGTGCCAGCAGCCTCTACCGGGGTACTGAAGCTTTCTTT.